This TCR beta chain comes out of a study of T-cell reconstitution after alpha-beta-depleted transplantation in children. Points from the study as a whole: Surviving recipient T cells and intrathymic progenitors accounted for some patients' high TCRbeta diversity at day 60. T-cell numbers and diversity one year post-transplant derived largely from freshly generated T cells.

The germline V gene has CDR1 DFQATT and CDR2 SNEGSKA (reference sequence). V was shortened by 4 bases and J by 2 bases, with 12 bases between the two germline ends. This CDR3 comprises 13 residues. This sample's TCRbeta library carried unique molecular identifier barcodes. TCRdb itself ran the PCR reads through MiXCR, one entry per CDR3 protein. The table records roughly 500,000 distinct CDR3 sequences, roughly 10% of them present only once. On this clonotype: Its antigen is unidentified.

The chain has TRBV20-1 and TRBJ2-7; D is unclear. This sample comprised PBMCs, obtained before TCRalphabeta/CD19-depleted stem cell transplant. This sequence was found in a child aged 2 to 10 with inherited bone marrow failure, due to receive a stem cell transplant. CDR3 region: CSAIKQAPYEQYF. CDR3 in DNA: TGCAGTGCTATCAAGCAAGCCCCCTACGAGCAGTACTTC.